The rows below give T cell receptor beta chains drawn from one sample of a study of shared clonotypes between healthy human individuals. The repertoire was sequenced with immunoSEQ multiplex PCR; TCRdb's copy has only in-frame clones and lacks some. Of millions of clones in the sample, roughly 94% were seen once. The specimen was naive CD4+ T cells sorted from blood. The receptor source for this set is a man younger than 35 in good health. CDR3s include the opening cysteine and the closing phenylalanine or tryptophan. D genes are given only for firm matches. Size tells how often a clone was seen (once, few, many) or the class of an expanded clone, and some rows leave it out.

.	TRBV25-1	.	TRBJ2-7	CASSDLKAGYEQYF	TGTGCCAGCAGTGATTTAAAAGCAGGGTACGAGCAGTACTTC
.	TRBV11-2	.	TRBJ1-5	CASSLDGTPNQPQHF	TGTGCCAGCAGCTTAGATGGGACGCCCAATCAGCCCCAGCATTTT
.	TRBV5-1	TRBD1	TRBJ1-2	CASSSRAGTDNGGYTF	TGCGCCAGCAGCTCACGAGCGGGGACAGATAACGGTGGCTACACCTTC
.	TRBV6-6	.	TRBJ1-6	CASSRKGLDNSPLHF	TGTGCCAGCAGCCGCAAGGGGCTCGATAATTCACCCCTCCACTTT
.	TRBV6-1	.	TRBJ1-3	CASSSGPTSGNTIYF	TGTGCCAGCAGTTCGGGACCGACCTCTGGAAACACCATATATTTT
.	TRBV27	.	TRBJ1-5	CASSLSWGYNQPQHF	TGTGCCAGCAGTTTATCGTGGGGGTACAATCAGCCCCAGCATTTT
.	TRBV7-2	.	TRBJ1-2	CASSFAGQLYGYTF	TGTGCCAGCAGCTTCGCTGGACAGCTATATGGCTACACCTTC
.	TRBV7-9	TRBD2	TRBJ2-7	CASSPGLAGDSWEQYF	TGTGCCAGCAGCCCCGGACTAGCGGGAGACTCGTGGGAGCAGTACTTC
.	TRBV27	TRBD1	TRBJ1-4	CASSLFFPGQGNEKLFF	TGTGCCAGCAGTTTATTTTTCCCGGGACAGGGAAATGAAAAACTGTTTTTT
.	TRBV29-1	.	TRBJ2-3	CSVEVRDTQYF	TGCAGCGTTGAAGTAAGAGATACGCAGTATTTT
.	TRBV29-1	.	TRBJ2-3	CSARGEAASTDTQYF	TGCAGCGCGAGGGGAGAAGCGGCTAGCACAGATACGCAGTATTTT
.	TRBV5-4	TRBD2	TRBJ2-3	CASSADLLAGGSTDTQYF	TGTGCCAGCAGCGCAGACCTTTTGGCGGGGGGAAGCACAGATACGCAGTATTTT
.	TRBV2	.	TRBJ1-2	CASSRTFILGYTF	TGTGCCAGCAGCCGGACCTTTATCCTTGGCTACACCTTC
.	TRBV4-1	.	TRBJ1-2	CASSQDLEGVLYFDGYTF	TGCGCCAGCAGCCAAGATCTCGAGGGAGTTTTGTATTTCGATGGCTACACCTTC
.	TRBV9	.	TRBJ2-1	CASSVGSWRGPTEQFF	TGTGCCAGCAGCGTAGGGTCCTGGCGGGGACCCACTGAGCAGTTCTTC
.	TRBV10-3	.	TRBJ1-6	CAIKQDNSPLHF	TGTGCCATCAAACAAGATAATTCACCCCTCCACTTT
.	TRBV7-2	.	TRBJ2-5	CASTRMRVQETQYF	TGTGCCAGCACCAGAATGAGGGTCCAAGAGACCCAGTACTTC
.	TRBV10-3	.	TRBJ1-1	CAISDWRSTEAFF	TGTGCCATCAGTGATTGGAGATCCACTGAAGCTTTCTTT
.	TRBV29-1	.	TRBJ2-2	CSVALSGELFF	TGCAGCGTCGCTCTAAGCGGGGAGCTGTTTTTT
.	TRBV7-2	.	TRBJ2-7	CASSLGSYEQYF	TGTGCCAGCAGCCTTGGTTCCTACGAGCAGTACTTC
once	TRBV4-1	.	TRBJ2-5	CASSQAGTETQYF	TGCGCCAGCAGCCAAGCGGGAACAGAGACCCAGTACTTC
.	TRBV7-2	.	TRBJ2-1	CASSLSVSGYGVTNEQFF	TGTGCCAGCAGCTTAAGTGTATCAGGGTATGGGGTCACGAATGAGCAGTTCTTC
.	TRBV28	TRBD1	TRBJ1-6	CASSGDSNSPLHF	TGTGCCAGCAGTGGGGACAGCAATTCACCCCTCCACTTT
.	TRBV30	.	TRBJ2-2	CAAARGSFSSIAGELFF	TGTGCAGCGGCCCGAGGGTCGTTTTCGAGTATCGCCGGGGAGCTGTTTTTT
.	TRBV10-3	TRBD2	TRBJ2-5	CAISESGLAGGQETQYF	TGTGCCATCAGTGAGTCGGGTCTAGCGGGGGGACAAGAGACCCAGTACTTC
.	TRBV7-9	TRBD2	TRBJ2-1	CASSSSGRAVIF	TGTGCCAGCAGCTCTAGCGGGAGGGCCGTTATCTTC
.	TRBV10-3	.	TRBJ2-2	CAISVMGNTGELFF	TGTGCCATCAGTGTTATGGGTAACACCGGGGAGCTGTTTTTT
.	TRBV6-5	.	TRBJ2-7	CASSYSEAGAYEQYF	TGTGCCAGCAGTTACTCCGAAGCAGGGGCCTACGAGCAGTACTTC
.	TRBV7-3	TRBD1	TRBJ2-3	CASSLQGAEDTQYF	TGTGCCAGCAGCTTACAGGGGGCCGAAGATACGCAGTATTTT
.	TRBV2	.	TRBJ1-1	CASSEDLNTEAFF	TGTGCCAGCAGTGAAGATCTGAACACTGAAGCTTTCTTT
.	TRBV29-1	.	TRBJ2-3	CSVEGPLSTDTQYF	TGCAGCGTTGAGGGCCCCTTGAGCACAGATACGCAGTATTTT
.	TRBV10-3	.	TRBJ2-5	CAISGGETQYF	TGTGCCATCAGTGGCGGAGAGACCCAGTACTTC